The source of this T cell receptor (beta chain) is a study of blood T cell repertoires in COVID-19. The CDR3 contains 16 residues. Trimming took off 1 base at V and 2 bases at J, with 13 bases between the two ends. CDR1 is SGDLS and CDR2 is YYNGEE in the germline V gene. The authors' processing: By means of reference gene primer amplification, nucleated cell counts were estimated. Clones were read by immunoSEQ multiplex PCR, and TCRdb kept only the in-frame ones, dropping some. Clone size and V and J calls were adopted from that table, with D and trimming inferred from the DNA. The sample yields approximately 300,000 clones, roughly 90% seen once.

The chain recombines TRBV9 with TRBJ1-3; D may be TRBD1 (5 bases). This TCR was sampled from a man between 18 and 29 years old with active or convalescent COVID-19. Source material: peripheral blood. CDR3 DNA: TGTGCCAGCAGCGTATCCAGTCAAGGGGCTGGAAACACCATATATTTT. Its protein is CASSVSSQGAGNTIYF.